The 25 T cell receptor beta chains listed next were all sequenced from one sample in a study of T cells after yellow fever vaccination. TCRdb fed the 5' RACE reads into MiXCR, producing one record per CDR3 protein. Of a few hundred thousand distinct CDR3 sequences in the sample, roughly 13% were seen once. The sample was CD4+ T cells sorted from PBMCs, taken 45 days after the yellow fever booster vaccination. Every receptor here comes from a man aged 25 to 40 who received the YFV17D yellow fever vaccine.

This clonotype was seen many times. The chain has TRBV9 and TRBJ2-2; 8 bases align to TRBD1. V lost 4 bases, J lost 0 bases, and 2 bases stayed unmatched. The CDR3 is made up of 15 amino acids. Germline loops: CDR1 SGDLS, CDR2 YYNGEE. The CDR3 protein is CASSIQGANTGELFF. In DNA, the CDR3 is TGTGCCAGCAGCATACAGGGGGCGAACACCGGGGAGCTGTTTTTT.

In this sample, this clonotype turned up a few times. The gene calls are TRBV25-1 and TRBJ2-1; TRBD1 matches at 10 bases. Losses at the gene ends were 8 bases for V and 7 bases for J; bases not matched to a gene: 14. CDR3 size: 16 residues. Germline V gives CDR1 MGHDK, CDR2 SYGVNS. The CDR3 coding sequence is TGTGCCAGCCAAGCTACGACAGGGGGCAAGGGAAATGAGCAGTTCTTC. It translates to CASQATTGGKGNEQFF.

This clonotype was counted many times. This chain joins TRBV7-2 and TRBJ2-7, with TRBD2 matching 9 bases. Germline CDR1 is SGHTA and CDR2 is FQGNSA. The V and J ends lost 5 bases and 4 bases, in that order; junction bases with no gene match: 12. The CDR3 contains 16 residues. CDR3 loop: CASSATWGGRAYEQYF. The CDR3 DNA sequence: TGTGCCAGCAGCGCAACGTGGGGCGGGAGGGCTTACGAGCAGTACTTC.

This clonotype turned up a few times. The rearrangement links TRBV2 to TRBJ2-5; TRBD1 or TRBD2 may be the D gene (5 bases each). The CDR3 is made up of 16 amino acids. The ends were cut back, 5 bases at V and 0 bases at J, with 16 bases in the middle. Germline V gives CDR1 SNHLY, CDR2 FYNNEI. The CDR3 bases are TGTGCCAGCAGTAGAACACTGGGACGGAACCAAGAGACCCAGTACTTC. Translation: CASSRTLGRNQETQYF. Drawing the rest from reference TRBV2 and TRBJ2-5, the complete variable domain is EPEVTQTPSHQVTQMGQEVILRCVPISNHLYFYWYRQILGQKVEFLVSFYNNEISEKSEIFDDQFSVERPDGSNFTLKIRSTKLEDSAMYFCASSRTLGRNQETQYFGPGTRLLVL.

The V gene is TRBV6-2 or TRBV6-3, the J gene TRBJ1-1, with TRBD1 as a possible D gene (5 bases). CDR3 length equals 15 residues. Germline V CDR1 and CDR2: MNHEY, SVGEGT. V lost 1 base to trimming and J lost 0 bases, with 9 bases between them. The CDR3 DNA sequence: TGTGCCAGCAGTTACTTCGGGGCCATGAACACTGAAGCTTTCTTT. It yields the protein CASSYFGAMNTEAFF.

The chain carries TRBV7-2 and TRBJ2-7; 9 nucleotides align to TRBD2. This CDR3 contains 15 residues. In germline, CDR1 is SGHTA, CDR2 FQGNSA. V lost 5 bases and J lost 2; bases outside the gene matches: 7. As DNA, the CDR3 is TGTGCCAGCAGCATTAGCGGGAGCGGGGCCTACGAGCAGTACTTC. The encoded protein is CASSISGSGAYEQYF.

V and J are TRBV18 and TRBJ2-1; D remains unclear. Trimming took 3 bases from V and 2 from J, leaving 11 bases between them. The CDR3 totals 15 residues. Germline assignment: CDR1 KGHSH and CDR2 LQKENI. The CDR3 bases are TGTGCCAGCTCACCTTCCCGCGAGGCCTACAATGAGCAGTTCTTC. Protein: CASSPSREAYNEQFF.

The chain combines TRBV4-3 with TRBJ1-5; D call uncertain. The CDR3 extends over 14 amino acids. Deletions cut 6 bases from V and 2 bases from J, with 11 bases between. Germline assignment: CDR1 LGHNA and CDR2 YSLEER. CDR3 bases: TGCGCCAGCAGTCTCGACACGCGCAATCAGCCCCAGCATTTT. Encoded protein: CASSLDTRNQPQHF.

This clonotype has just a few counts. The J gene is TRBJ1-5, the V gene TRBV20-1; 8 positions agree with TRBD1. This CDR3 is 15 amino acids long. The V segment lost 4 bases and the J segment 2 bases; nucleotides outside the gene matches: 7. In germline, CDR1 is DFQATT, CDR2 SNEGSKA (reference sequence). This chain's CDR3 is CSAKGPTGGNQPQHF. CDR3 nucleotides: TGCAGTGCTAAAGGCCCGACAGGGGGCAATCAGCCCCAGCATTTT.

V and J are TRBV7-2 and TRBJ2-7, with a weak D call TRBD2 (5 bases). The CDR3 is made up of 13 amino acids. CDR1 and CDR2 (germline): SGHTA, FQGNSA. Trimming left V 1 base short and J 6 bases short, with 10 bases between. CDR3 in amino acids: CASSLEAVREQYF. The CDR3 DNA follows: TGTGCCAGCAGCTTAGAAGCGGTTCGCGAGCAGTACTTC.

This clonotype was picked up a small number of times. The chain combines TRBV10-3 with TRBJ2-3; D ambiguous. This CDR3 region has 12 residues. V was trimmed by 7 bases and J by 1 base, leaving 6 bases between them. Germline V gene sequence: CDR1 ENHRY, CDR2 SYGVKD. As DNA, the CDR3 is TGTGCCATCAAAGGTGGCACAGATACGCAGTATTTT. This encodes CAIKGGTDTQYF.

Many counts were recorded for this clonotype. The CDR3 loop reads CSATQRVGEQFF. In DNA, the CDR3 is TGCAGCGCGACTCAGCGGGTAGGCGAGCAGTTCTTC. This chain uses TRBV29-1 with TRBJ2-1, with D possibly TRBD2 on 6 matching bases. Trimming stripped 7 bases from V and 10 bases from J, with 17 bases between. This CDR3 is 12 amino acids long. CDR1 is SQVTM, CDR2 ANQGSEA, per germline.

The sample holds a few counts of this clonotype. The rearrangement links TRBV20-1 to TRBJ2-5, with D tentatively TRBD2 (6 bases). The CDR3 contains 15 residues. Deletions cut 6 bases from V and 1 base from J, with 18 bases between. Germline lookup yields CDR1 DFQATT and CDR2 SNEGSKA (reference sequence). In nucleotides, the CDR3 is TGCAGTGCCAACCCAATAGCGGAGCCCCAAGAGACCCAGTACTTC. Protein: CSANPIAEPQETQYF.

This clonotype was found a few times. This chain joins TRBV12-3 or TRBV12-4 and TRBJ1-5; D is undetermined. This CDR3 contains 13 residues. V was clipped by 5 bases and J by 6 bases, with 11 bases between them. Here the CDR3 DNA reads TGTGCCAGCAGTACAAGGGAACGTCAGCCCCAGCATTTT. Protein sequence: CASSTRERQPQHF.

The DNA for the CDR3 is TGTGCCAGCAGTAGGGACACAAGAAACACCATATATTTT. This codes for CASSRDTRNTIYF. This chain links TRBV6-6 with TRBJ1-3; perhaps TRBD1 as D (6 bases). Trimming took 5 bases from V and 5 from J, leaving 10 bases between them. Germline V gene sequence: CDR1 MNHNY, CDR2 SVGAGI (reference sequence). The CDR3 extends over 13 amino acids.

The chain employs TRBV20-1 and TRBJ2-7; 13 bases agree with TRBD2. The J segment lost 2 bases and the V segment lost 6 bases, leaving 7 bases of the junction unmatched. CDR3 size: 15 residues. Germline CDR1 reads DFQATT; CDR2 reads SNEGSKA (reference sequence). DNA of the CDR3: TGCAGTGCACAACTTACTAGCGGGAGGGCCTACGAGCAGTACTTC. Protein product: CSAQLTSGRAYEQYF.

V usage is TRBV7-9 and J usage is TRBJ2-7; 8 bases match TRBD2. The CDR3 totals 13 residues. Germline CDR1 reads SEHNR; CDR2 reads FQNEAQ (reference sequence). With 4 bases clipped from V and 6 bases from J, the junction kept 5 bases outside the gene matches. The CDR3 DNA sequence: TGTGCCAGCAGCTCCGGGACTAGTGGCGAGCAGTACTTC. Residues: CASSSGTSGEQYF. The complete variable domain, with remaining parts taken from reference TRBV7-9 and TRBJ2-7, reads DTGVSQNPRHKITKRGQNVTFRCDPISEHNRLYWYRQTLGQGPEFLTYFQNEAQLEKSRLLSDRFSAERPKGSFSTLEIQRTEQGDSAMYLCASSSGTSGEQYFGPGTRLTVT.

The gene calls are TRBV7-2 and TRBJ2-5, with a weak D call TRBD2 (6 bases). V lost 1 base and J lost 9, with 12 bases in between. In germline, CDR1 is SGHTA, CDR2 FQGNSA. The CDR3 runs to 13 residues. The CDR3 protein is CASSLGTKASQYF. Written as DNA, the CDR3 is TGTGCCAGCAGCTTAGGGACTAAGGCCTCCCAGTACTTC. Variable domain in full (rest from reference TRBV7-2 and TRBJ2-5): GAGVSQSPSNKVTEKGKDVELRCDPISGHTALYWYRQSLGQGLEFLIYFQGNSAPDKSGLPSDRFSAERTGGSVSTLTIQRTQQEDSAVYLCASSLGTKASQYFGPGTRLLVL.

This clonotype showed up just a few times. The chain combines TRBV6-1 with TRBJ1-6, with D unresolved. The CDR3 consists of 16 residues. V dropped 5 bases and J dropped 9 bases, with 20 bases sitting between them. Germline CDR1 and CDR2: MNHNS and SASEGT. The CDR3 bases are TGTGCCAGCAGTCGTGACCGGGCGCAGCTAAGTTCACCCCTCCACTTT. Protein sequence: CASSRDRAQLSSPLHF.

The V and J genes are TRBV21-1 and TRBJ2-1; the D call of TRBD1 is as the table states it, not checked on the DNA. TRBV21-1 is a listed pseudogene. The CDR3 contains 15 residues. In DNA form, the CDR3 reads TGTGCCAGCAGCAAAGGGGGAGCGCCCGGGGATGAGCAGTTCTTC. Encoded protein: CASSKGGAPGDEQFF.

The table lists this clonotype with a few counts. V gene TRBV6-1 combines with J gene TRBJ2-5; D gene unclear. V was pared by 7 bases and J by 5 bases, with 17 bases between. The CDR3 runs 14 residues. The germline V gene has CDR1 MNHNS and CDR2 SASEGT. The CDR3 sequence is CASTLTAGAETQYF. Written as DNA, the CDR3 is TGTGCCAGCACCCTCACGGCAGGAGCCGAGACCCAGTACTTC.

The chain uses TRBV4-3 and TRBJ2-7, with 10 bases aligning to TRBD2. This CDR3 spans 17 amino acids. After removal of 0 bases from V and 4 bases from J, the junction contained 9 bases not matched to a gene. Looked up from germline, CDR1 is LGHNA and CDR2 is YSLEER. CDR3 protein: CASSQERSDSGGYEQYF. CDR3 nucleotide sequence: TGCGCCAGCAGCCAAGAACGCTCAGATAGCGGGGGGTACGAGCAGTACTTC.

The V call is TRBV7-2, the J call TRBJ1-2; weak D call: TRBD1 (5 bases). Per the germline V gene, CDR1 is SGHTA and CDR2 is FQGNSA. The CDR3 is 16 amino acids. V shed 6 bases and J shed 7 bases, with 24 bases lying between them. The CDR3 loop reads CASSSYQDGAFSGYTF. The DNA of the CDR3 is TGTGCCAGCAGTTCATATCAGGACGGGGCTTTCTCTGGCTACACCTTC. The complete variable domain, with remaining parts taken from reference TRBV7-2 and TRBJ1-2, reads GAGVSQSPSNKVTEKGKDVELRCDPISGHTALYWYRQSLGQGLEFLIYFQGNSAPDKSGLPSDRFSAERTGGSVSTLTIQRTQQEDSAVYLCASSSYQDGAFSGYTFGSGTRLTVV.

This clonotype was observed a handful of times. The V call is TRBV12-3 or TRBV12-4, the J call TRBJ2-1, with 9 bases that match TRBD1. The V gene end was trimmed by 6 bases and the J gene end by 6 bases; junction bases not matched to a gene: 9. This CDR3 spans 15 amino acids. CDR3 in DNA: TGTGCCAGCAGCCCAGACAGGGGGTTTAGCAATGAGCAGTTCTTC. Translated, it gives CASSPDRGFSNEQFF.

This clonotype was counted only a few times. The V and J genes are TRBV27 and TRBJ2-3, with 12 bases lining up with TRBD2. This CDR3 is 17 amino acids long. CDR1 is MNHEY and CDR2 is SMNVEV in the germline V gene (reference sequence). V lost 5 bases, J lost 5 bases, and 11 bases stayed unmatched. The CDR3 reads CASSLLTSGRIVDTQYF. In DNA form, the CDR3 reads TGTGCCAGCAGTCTACTGACTAGCGGGAGAATAGTAGATACGCAGTATTTT.